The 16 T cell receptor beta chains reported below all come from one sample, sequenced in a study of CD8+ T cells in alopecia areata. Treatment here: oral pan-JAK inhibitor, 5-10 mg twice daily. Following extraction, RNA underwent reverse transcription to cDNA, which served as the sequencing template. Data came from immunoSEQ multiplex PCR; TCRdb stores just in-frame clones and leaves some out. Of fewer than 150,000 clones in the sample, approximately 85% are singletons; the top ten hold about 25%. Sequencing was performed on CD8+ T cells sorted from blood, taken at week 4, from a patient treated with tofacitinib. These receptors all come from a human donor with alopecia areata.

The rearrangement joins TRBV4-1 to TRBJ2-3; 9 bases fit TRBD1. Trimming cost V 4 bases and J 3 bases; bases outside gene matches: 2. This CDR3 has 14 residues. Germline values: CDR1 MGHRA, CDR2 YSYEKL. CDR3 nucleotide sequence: TGCGCCAGCAGCCCGGGACAGGGTACAGATACGCAGTATTTT. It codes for CASSPGQGTDTQYF.

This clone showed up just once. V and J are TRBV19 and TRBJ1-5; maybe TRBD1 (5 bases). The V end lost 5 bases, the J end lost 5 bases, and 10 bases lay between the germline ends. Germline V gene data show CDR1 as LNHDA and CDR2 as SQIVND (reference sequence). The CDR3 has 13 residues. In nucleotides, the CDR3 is TGTGCCAGTAGTCTCGGGGCTGATCAGCCCCAGCATTTT. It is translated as CASSLGADQPQHF.

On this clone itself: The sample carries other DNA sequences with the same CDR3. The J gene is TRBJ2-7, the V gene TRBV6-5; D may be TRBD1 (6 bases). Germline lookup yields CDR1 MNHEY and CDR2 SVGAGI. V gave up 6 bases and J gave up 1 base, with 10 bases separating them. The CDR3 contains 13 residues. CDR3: CASSPTGSYEQYF. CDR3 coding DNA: TGTGCCAGCAGCCCTACAGGGTCCTACGAGCAGTACTTC.

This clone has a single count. The DNA of the CDR3 is TGTGCCAGCAGCACGACAGAAACTAGCACAGATACGCAGTATTTT. It is translated as CASSTTETSTDTQYF. The V gene is TRBV2, the J gene TRBJ2-3; weak D call: TRBD1 (5 bases). Germline V CDR1 and CDR2: SNHLY, FYNNEI. V lost 6 bases, J lost 0 bases, and 13 bases lay in between. The CDR3 runs 15 residues.

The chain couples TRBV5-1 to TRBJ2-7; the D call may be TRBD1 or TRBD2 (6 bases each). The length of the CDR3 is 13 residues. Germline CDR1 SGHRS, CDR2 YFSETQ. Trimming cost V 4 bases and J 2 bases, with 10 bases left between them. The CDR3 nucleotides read TGCGCCAGCAGCCCGGAGGGGGCCTACGAGCAGTACTTC. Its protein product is CASSPEGAYEQYF.

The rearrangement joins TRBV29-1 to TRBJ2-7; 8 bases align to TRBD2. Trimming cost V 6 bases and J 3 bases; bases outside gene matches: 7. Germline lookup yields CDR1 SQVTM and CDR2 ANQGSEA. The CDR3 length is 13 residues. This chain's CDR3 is CSVLLAGVYEQYF. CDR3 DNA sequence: TGCAGCGTCCTCCTAGCGGGCGTCTACGAGCAGTACTTC.

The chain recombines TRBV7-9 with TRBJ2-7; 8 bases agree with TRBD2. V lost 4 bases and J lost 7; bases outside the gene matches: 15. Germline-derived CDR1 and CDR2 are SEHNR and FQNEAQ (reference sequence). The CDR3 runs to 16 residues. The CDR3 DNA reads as TGTGCCAGCAGCTCAACCCAATCCGGACTAGCCGGGGAGCAGTACTTC. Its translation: CASSSTQSGLAGEQYF.

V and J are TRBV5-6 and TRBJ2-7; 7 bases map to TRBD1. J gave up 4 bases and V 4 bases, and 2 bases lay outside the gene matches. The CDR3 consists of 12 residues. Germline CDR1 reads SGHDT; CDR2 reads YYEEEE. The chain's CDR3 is CASSLTGYEQYF. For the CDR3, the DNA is TGTGCCAGCAGCCTGACAGGGTACGAGCAGTACTTC.

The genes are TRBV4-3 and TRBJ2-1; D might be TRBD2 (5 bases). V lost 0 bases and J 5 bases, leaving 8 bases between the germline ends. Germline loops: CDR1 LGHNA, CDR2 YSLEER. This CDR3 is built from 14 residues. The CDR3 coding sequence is TGCGCCAGCAGCCAAGATGACTATAACAATGAGCAGTTCTTC. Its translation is CASSQDDYNNEQFF.

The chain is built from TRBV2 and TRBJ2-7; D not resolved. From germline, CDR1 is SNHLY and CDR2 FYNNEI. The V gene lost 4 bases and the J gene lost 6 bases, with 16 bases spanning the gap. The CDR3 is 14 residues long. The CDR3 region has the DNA TGTGCCAGCAGTGGGCGAAGGGCGATTGGCGAGCAGTACTTC. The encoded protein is CASSGRRAIGEQYF.

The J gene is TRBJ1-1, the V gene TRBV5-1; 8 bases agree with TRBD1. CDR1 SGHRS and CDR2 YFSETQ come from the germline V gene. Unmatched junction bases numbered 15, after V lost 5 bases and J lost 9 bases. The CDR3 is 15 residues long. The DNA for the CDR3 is TGCGCCAGCAGTCTGGCGGAGAGGCAGGGGGCCCAAGCTTTCTTT. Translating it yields CASSLAERQGAQAFF.

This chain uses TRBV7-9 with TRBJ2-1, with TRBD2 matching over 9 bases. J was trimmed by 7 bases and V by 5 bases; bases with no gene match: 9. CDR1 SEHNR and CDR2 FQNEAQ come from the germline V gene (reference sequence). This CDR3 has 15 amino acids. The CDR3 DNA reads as TGTGCCAGCAGCATAAGCGGGGGGAATAGAAATGAGCAGTTCTTC. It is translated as CASSISGGNRNEQFF.

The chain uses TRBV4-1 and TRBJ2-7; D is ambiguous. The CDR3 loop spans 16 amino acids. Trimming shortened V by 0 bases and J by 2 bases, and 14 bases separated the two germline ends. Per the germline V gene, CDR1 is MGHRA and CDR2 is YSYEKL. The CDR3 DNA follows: TGCGCCAGCAGCCAAGATATCAGCACCCCAACCTACGAGCAGTACTTC. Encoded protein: CASSQDISTPTYEQYF.

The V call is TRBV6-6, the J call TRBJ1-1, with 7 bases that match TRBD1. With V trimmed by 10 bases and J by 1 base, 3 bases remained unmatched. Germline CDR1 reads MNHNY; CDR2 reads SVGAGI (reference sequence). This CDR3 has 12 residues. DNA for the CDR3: TGTGCCACACAGGGGACGAACACTGAAGCTTTCTTT. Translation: CATQGTNTEAFF.

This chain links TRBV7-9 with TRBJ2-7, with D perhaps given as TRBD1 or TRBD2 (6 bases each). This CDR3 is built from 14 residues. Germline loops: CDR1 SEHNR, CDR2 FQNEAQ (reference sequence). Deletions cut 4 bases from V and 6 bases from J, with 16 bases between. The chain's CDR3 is CASSSPGAAVEQYF. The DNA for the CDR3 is TGTGCCAGCAGCTCCCCGGGGGCGGCCGTCGAGCAGTACTTC.

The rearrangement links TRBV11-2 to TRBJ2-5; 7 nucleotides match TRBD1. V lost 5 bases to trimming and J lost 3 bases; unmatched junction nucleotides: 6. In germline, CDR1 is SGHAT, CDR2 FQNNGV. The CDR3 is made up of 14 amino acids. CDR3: CASSAGGREETQYF. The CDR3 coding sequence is TGTGCCAGCAGCGCAGGGGGAAGGGAAGAGACCCAGTACTTC.